One and the same sample provided the 9 T cell receptor beta chains below, sequenced in a study of shared clonotypes between healthy human individuals. Naive CD8 cells lacked CD45RO and underwent positive selection for CCR7, leaving out terminally differentiated effector memory CD45RA+ cells. TCRdb keeps only in-frame clones here, not all; method: immunoSEQ multiplex PCR. In the table there are hundreds of thousands of clones, 80% to 95% of which are singletons. Sequencing was carried out using naive CD8+ T cells sorted from blood. These receptor sequences come from a man aged 30-40 years in good health.

This sequence joins TRBV29-1 and TRBJ2-7, with 10 bases identical to TRBD2. Trimming removed 6 bases from V and 4 bases from J; junction bases left unmatched: 6. The CDR3 sequence is 13 residues long. Germline values: CDR1 SQVTM, CDR2 ANQGSEA. CDR3 coding DNA: TGCAGCGTGCTACTAGCGGGACAGTACGAGCAGTACTTC. Its protein product is CSVLLAGQYEQYF.

The CDR3 loop is CASSFLGIGETQYF. The CDR3 nucleotides read TGTGCCAGCAGTTTCCTGGGGATAGGGGAGACCCAGTACTTC. The rearrangement links TRBV28 to TRBJ2-5; D is undetermined. The V and J ends lost 3 bases and 5 bases respectively, with 13 bases between them. The CDR3 loop spans 14 amino acids. Germline CDR1 MDHEN, CDR2 SYDVKM.

The chain couples TRBV18 to TRBJ2-5, with TRBD2 matching over 11 bases. The V segment lost 3 bases and the J segment 3 bases; nucleotides outside the gene matches: 15. The CDR3 is made up of 19 amino acids. CDR1 is KGHSH and CDR2 is LQKENI in the germline V gene. In DNA, the CDR3 is TGTGCCAGCTCACCCTTTGGGAGTCGACTAGCGGGAACGGAAGAGACCCAGTACTTC. This encodes CASSPFGSRLAGTEETQYF.

The chain is built from TRBV7-9 and TRBJ2-7; maybe TRBD1 (5 bases). The CDR3 is made up of 15 amino acids. Germline V CDR1 and CDR2: SEHNR, FQNEAQ (reference sequence). V shed 5 bases and J shed 12 bases, with 26 bases lying between them. The CDR3 DNA is TGTGCCAGCAGCCCATCCGCGCGGACATACCTAAAGCGGTACTTC. Its translation: CASSPSARTYLKRYF.

This clone showed up just once. The rearrangement joins TRBV5-1 to TRBJ2-2, with D hard to call. Trimming took off 3 bases at V and 1 base at J, with 7 bases between the two ends. The CDR3 loop spans 14 amino acids. CDR1 is SGHRS, CDR2 YFSETQ, per germline. CDR3 bases: TGCGCCAGCAGCTCCTCCGGGAACACCGGGGAGCTGTTTTTT. Translated: CASSSSGNTGELFF.

J is TRBJ2-7 and V is TRBV7-9; D gene ambiguous. This CDR3 contains 11 residues. The germline V and J ends were trimmed by 3 bases and 6 bases, with 6 bases remaining between them. Germline V gives CDR1 SEHNR, CDR2 FQNEAQ (reference sequence). CDR3 in DNA: TGTGCCAGCAGCTTCGGAGCCGAGCAGTACTTC. It encodes CASSFGAEQYF.

J is TRBJ2-7 and V is TRBV19; 8 bases align to TRBD1. CDR3 length equals 14 residues. V lost 3 bases, J lost 2 bases, and 3 bases stayed unmatched. Germline CDR1 is LNHDA and CDR2 is SQIVND (reference sequence). CDR3 sequence: CASSITGGAYEQYF. The CDR3 coding sequence is TGTGCCAGTAGTATTACAGGGGGAGCCTACGAGCAGTACTTC.

The chain has TRBV7-9 and TRBJ2-3; 7 bases are shared with TRBD2. CDR3 length: 16 residues. The V segment lost 5 bases and the J segment 2 bases; nucleotides outside the gene matches: 10. Germline V gives CDR1 SEHNR, CDR2 FQNEAQ (reference sequence). CDR3 coding DNA: TGTGCCAGCAGCCTCGGACTAGTGGGGGTCACAGATACGCAGTATTTT. It is translated as CASSLGLVGVTDTQYF.

V and J are TRBV7-6 and TRBJ2-2, with TRBD2 matching 11 bases. The length of the CDR3 is 18 residues. Germline V gene data show CDR1 as SGHVS and CDR2 as FNYEAQ. V trimming: 0 bases; J trimming: 4 bases; junction bases outside the gene matches: 7. Here the CDR3 reads CASSLARLAGGSTGELFF. In DNA, the CDR3 is TGTGCCAGCAGCTTAGCGCGGCTAGCGGGAGGCAGCACCGGGGAGCTGTTTTTT.